This is a list of T cell receptor beta chains from one sample in a study of T cell changes during pregnancy in multiple sclerosis. Only in-frame clones appear in the TCRdb table, and some are missing; sequencing was by immunoSEQ multiplex PCR. The top ten clones hold 0.89% of a sample with about 45,000 clones, roughly 96% of them seen once. The sequencing used peripheral blood, collected in the second trimester of pregnancy. These receptors were collected from a female donor with multiple sclerosis, enrolled in a pregnancy study. CDR3s include the opening cysteine and the closing phenylalanine or tryptophan.

>TRBV11-2|TRBJ2-1
CASSLVAFSYNEQFF
>TRBV27|TRBJ2-7
CASSLGLANEQYF
>TRBV7-8|TRBJ2-1
CASSLLRTSGANEQFF
>TRBV7-8|TRBJ1-5
CASSLGQGRDQPQHF
>TRBV6-1|TRBJ2-1
CASRTGSSKQFF
>TRBV5-4|TRBJ2-3
CASSPQGASDTQYF
>TRBV7-3|TRBJ2-3
CASSSQSGTDTQYF
>TRBV28|TRBJ2-3
CASSSPRYPNYPDTQYF
>TRBV7-9|TRBJ2-3
CASSFRGGAVDTQYF
>TRBV11-2|TRBJ2-6
CASSPGGAGANVLTF